This entry describes one T cell receptor beta chain. A read error may be the cause here, since a much bigger clone is one base away. This specimen comes from a study of T cells in Graves' hyperthyroidism and ophthalmopathy. RNA transcripts served as the template for amplifying TCR beta CDR3 regions. A set of HTBI primers served as the primers for a first-round RT-PCR of the TCR CDR3. One entry per CDR3 protein, called by TCRdb with MiXCR from the multiplex PCR reads. The sample lists a few hundred thousand distinct CDR3 sequences; about 15% were seen once. CDR1 GTSNPN and CDR2 SVGIG come from the germline V gene (reference sequence). This CDR3 has 13 amino acids.

The source is a woman aged 30 to 39 with Graves' hyperthyroidism. The chain is built from TRBV30 and TRBJ1-1; a weak D match, TRBD1 (6 bases). The sequencing sample was made of blood. The chain's CDR3 is CAWEQGPTTEAYF. The CDR3 DNA follows: TGTGCCTGGGAACAGGGCCCCACCACTGAAGCTTACTTT.